Each of the 24 T cell receptor beta chains below was sequenced from the same sample in a study of radiotherapy plus CTLA-4 blockade in lung cancer. Sequencing was performed with immunoSEQ multiplex PCR; in TCRdb, only in-frame clones are kept and a portion is missing. The sample shows more than 55,000 clones, 77% of them seen only once. Sequenced here: peripheral blood, sampled from a patient treated with radiotherapy plus ipilimumab. Receptors originate from a human donor with non-small cell lung cancer who had a partial response to radiotherapy plus ipilimumab.

The chain couples TRBV2 to TRBJ2-3; the match to TRBD1 covers 8 bases. Trimming removed 5 bases from V and 2 bases from J; junction bases left unmatched: 9. Germline values: CDR1 SNHLY, CDR2 FYNNEI. The CDR3 spans 16 residues. The CDR3 loop reads CASSQTDRVVTDTQYF. Here the CDR3 DNA reads TGTGCCAGCAGTCAAACGGACAGGGTGGTCACAGATACGCAGTATTTT.

This chain uses TRBV6-5 with TRBJ2-7; D uncertain. Germline V lookup: CDR1 MNHEY, CDR2 SVGAGI. The CDR3 is made up of 15 amino acids. The ends were cut back, 0 bases at V and 2 bases at J, with 11 bases in the middle. CDR3 nucleotides: TGTGCCAGCAGTTACTCCGCCAGTAACCCCTACGAGCAGTACTTC. This codes for CASSYSASNPYEQYF.

The CDR3 DNA reads TGTGCCAGCAGTCCCGCCTCAGGCTATGGCTACACCTTC. Amino acids: CASSPASGYGYTF. V is TRBV28 and J is TRBJ1-2; no definite D call. Per the germline V gene, CDR1 is MDHEN and CDR2 is SYDVKM. This CDR3 spans 13 amino acids. The germline V and J ends were trimmed by 5 bases and 4 bases, with 11 bases remaining between them.

The rearrangement links TRBV13 to TRBJ1-2; 9 bases align to TRBD1. This CDR3 is built from 17 residues. Germline lookup yields CDR1 PRHDT and CDR2 FYEKMQ (reference sequence). Trimming removed 5 bases from V and 3 bases from J; junction bases left unmatched: 13. CDR3 sequence reads: CASSRAGTGLVHYGYTF. CDR3 nucleotides: TGTGCCAGCAGCAGAGCCGGGACAGGGTTAGTCCACTATGGCTACACCTTC.

This clone was counted a few times. The rearrangement joins TRBV9 to TRBJ1-6, with a tentative D call TRBD1 (5 bases). V was clipped by 2 bases and J by 5 bases, with 8 bases between them. The germline gives CDR1 SGDLS, CDR2 YYNGEE. This CDR3 has 14 amino acids. As DNA, the CDR3 is TGTGCCAGCAGCGTTGACAGCAATAATTCACCCCTCCACTTT. As protein: CASSVDSNNSPLHF.

The CDR3 DNA reads TGTGCCAGCAGTTCAGGACTGGCAGGGGCCCAGTACTTC. Translating it yields CASSSGLAGAQYF. The V and J genes are TRBV6-6 and TRBJ2-5; D perhaps matches TRBD1 (6 bases). The germline CDR1 and CDR2 sequences are MNHNY and SVGAGI (reference sequence). This CDR3 spans 13 amino acids. Between the trimmed V and J ends, which lost 4 bases and 9 bases, there was a span of 15 bases.

This chain uses TRBV19 with TRBJ1-5, with D uncertain. CDR3 length: 12 residues. The V gene's germline CDR1 is LNHDA and CDR2 SQIVND (reference sequence). The ends were cut back, 9 bases at V and 0 bases at J, with 6 bases in the middle. The CDR3 region has the DNA TGTGCCAGCAGTTATAGCAATCAGCCCCAGCATTTT. It translates to CASSYSNQPQHF.

The chain combines TRBV6-1 with TRBJ2-2; no definite D call. Trimming pared 4 bases from V and 8 bases from J, leaving 11 bases between. Germline V gene lookup returns CDR1 MNHNS and CDR2 SASEGT. This CDR3 region has 13 residues. The CDR3 sequence: CASSALSKGELFF. In nucleotides, the CDR3 is TGTGCCAGCAGTGCCTTGAGTAAAGGGGAGCTGTTTTTT.

The rearrangement links TRBV11-2 to TRBJ1-5, with D tentatively TRBD1 (5 bases). Looked up from germline, CDR1 is SGHAT and CDR2 is FQNNGV. The CDR3 loop spans 15 amino acids. V lost 4 bases, J lost 2 bases, and 12 bases lay in between. CDR3 in DNA: TGTGCCAGCAGCTCTGTCACAGGTCGCAATCAGCCCCAGCATTTT. Residues: CASSSVTGRNQPQHF. Looking up the rest from reference TRBV11-2 and TRBJ1-5 gives the full variable domain: EAGVAQSPRYKIIEKRQSVAFWCNPISGHATLYWYQQILGQGPKLLIQFQNNGVVDDSQLPKDRFSAERLKGVDSTLKIQPAKLEDSAVYLCASSSVTGRNQPQHFGDGTRLSIL.

J is TRBJ1-4 and V is TRBV11-2, with 7 positions matching TRBD1. This CDR3 region has 16 residues. V gave up 1 base and J gave up 7 bases; unmatched junction bases: 9. Germline V gene sequence: CDR1 SGHAT, CDR2 FQNNGV. The CDR3 loop reads CASSLGTRPGGEKLFF. CDR3 DNA: TGTGCCAGCAGCTTAGGGACCCGGCCAGGGGGTGAAAAACTGTTTTTT.

V gene TRBV11-2 combines with J gene TRBJ2-5, with a possible D match to TRBD1 (5 bases). CDR3 length equals 16 residues. V was shortened by 1 base and J by 5 bases, with 17 bases between the two germline ends. The germline V gene encodes CDR1 SGHAT and CDR2 FQNNGV. Written as DNA, the CDR3 is TGTGCCAGCAGCTTAGTCGGACAACCCTTGGGGGAGACCCAGTACTTC. Translating it yields CASSLVGQPLGETQYF. The whole variable domain, remainder taken from reference TRBV11-2 and TRBJ2-5, is EAGVAQSPRYKIIEKRQSVAFWCNPISGHATLYWYQQILGQGPKLLIQFQNNGVVDDSQLPKDRFSAERLKGVDSTLKIQPAKLEDSAVYLCASSLVGQPLGETQYFGPGTRLLVL.

This chain connects TRBV9 to TRBJ1-1, with 8 bases matching TRBD1. The CDR3 has 14 residues. Per germline, CDR1 SGDLS and CDR2 YYNGEE. Germline trimming cut 4 bases from V and 4 bases from J; bases unmatched to any gene: 6. The CDR3 DNA is TGTGCCAGCAGCCTTTCTACAGGGGGCACTGAAGCTTTCTTT. As protein: CASSLSTGGTEAFF.

Notes on this clone: In the same sample, other DNA sequences code for this CDR3. The chain recombines TRBV5-5 with TRBJ1-6; D is unresolved. Trimming shortened V by 1 base and J by 1 base, and 9 bases separated the two germline ends. Germline V gives CDR1 SGHKS, CDR2 YYEKEE (reference sequence). CDR3 length: 16 amino acids. The CDR3 reads CASSLTGRSYNSPLHF. In DNA form, the CDR3 reads TGTGCCAGCAGCTTGACCGGGAGATCCTATAATTCACCCCTCCACTTT.

This chain joins TRBV5-1 and TRBJ1-2; weak D call: TRBD1 (5 bases). Trimming took off 4 bases at V and 6 bases at J, with 28 bases between the two ends. This CDR3 has 18 amino acids. Looked up from germline, CDR1 is SGHRS and CDR2 is YFSETQ. CDR3 residues: CASSASGTGGGVIHGYTF. DNA for the CDR3: TGCGCCAGCAGCGCCTCCGGGACGGGCGGCGGGGTGATCCATGGCTACACCTTC.

CDR3 DNA sequence: TGTGCCAGCAGCTCCCCCGTGTACGGTGGGGCCAACGTCCTGACTTTC. It translates to CASSSPVYGGANVLTF. J is TRBJ2-6 and V is TRBV11-2; D is ambiguous. CDR3 length: 16 amino acids. The V end lost 4 bases, the J end lost 3 bases, and 13 bases lay between the germline ends. Germline CDR1 SGHAT, CDR2 FQNNGV.

This clone was seen a handful of times. This sequence joins TRBV6-6 and TRBJ1-5; 8 bases match TRBD1. The V segment lost 6 bases and the J segment 2 bases; nucleotides outside the gene matches: 9. CDR3 length: 16 residues. Germline lookup yields CDR1 MNHNY and CDR2 SVGAGI (reference sequence). The CDR3 region has the DNA TGTGCCAGCAGGGAAACTGCAGGGGGCGGCAATCAGCCCCAGCATTTT. This encodes CASRETAGGGNQPQHF.

This clone was detected a few times. The rearrangement joins TRBV19 to TRBJ1-1, with 7 nucleotides matching TRBD1. V lost 4 bases to trimming and J lost 4 bases; unmatched junction nucleotides: 6. This CDR3 is built from 14 residues. In germline, CDR1 is LNHDA, CDR2 SQIVND (reference sequence). CDR3 sequence: CASSRDSRGTEAFF. In nucleotides, the CDR3 is TGTGCCAGTAGTAGGGACAGTCGGGGCACTGAAGCTTTCTTT. Full variable domain (outside the CDR3, taken from reference TRBV19 and TRBJ1-1): DGGITQSPKYLFRKEGQNVTLSCEQNLNHDAMYWYRQDPGQGLRLIYYSQIVNDFQKGDIAEGYSVSREKKESFPLTVTSAQKNPTAFYLCASSRDSRGTEAFFGQGTRLTVV.

The rearrangement links TRBV15 to TRBJ2-3; 11 bases fit TRBD2. Germline V gene sequence: CDR1 LNHNV, CDR2 YYDKDF (reference sequence). The CDR3 is 16 residues long. V gave up 7 bases and J gave up 5 bases; unmatched junction bases: 11. The CDR3 region is CATMSYSGGAGDTQYF. The CDR3 coding sequence is TGTGCCACCATGTCCTATAGCGGGGGGGCCGGAGATACGCAGTATTTT.

V is TRBV28 and J is TRBJ2-1, with D possibly being TRBD2 (6 bases). V was shortened by 4 bases and J by 0 bases, with 13 bases between the two germline ends. The CDR3 loop spans 16 amino acids. Germline CDR1 MDHEN, CDR2 SYDVKM. The DNA of the CDR3 is TGTGCCAGCAGTTCTGGGGACTGGAGCTCCTACAATGAGCAGTTCTTC. Its protein is CASSSGDWSSYNEQFF.

This clone has a single count. Here the CDR3 reads CASTGQGVGEKLFF. As DNA, the CDR3 is TGTGCCAGCACCGGACAGGGGGTGGGTGAAAAACTGTTTTTT. The rearrangement links TRBV28 to TRBJ1-4, with TRBD1 matching over 10 bases. The CDR3 is 14 residues long. J was trimmed by 7 bases and V by 7 bases; bases with no gene match: 6. CDR1 is MDHEN, CDR2 SYDVKM, per germline.

The chain recombines TRBV5-1 with TRBJ2-2; TRBD1 matches at 10 bases. J was trimmed by 2 bases and V by 4 bases; bases with no gene match: 5. The CDR3 length is 16 residues. Germline CDR1 and CDR2: SGHRS and YFSETQ. This CDR3 reads CASSAGQGPNTGELFF. CDR3 nucleotides: TGCGCCAGCAGCGCGGGACAGGGGCCAAACACCGGGGAGCTGTTTTTT. Full variable domain (outside the CDR3, taken from reference TRBV5-1 and TRBJ2-2): KAGVTQTPRYLIKTRGQQVTLSCSPISGHRSVSWYQQTPGQGLQFLFEYFSETQRNKGNFPGRFSGRQFSNSRSEMNVSTLELGDSALYLCASSAGQGPNTGELFFGEGSRLTVL.

The V gene is TRBV19, the J gene TRBJ2-5; TRBD2 is a possible D gene (6 bases). Germline assignment: CDR1 LNHDA and CDR2 SQIVND (reference sequence). The V end lost 5 bases, the J end lost 1 base, and 23 bases lay between the germline ends. CDR3 length: 18 residues. CDR3 in amino acids: CASSAPGTPSDLQETQYF. The CDR3 DNA follows: TGTGCCAGTAGTGCTCCCGGGACTCCCTCCGACCTCCAAGAGACCCAGTACTTC. Drawing the rest from reference TRBV19 and TRBJ2-5, the complete variable domain is DGGITQSPKYLFRKEGQNVTLSCEQNLNHDAMYWYRQDPGQGLRLIYYSQIVNDFQKGDIAEGYSVSREKKESFPLTVTSAQKNPTAFYLCASSAPGTPSDLQETQYFGPGTRLLVL.

The V and J genes are TRBV28 and TRBJ1-5, with a possible D match to TRBD1 (5 bases). Per the germline V gene, CDR1 is MDHEN and CDR2 is SYDVKM. V dropped 8 bases and J dropped 3 bases, with 11 bases sitting between them. The CDR3 runs to 13 residues. The DNA of the CDR3 is TGTGCCAGCCATGACAGCCCCAATCAGCCCCAGCATTTT. Translated: CASHDSPNQPQHF.

This clone was seen only once. DNA of the CDR3: TGTGCCAGCAGCTTAGAAGGCGGACAGGGAAGGTCCCAGTACTTC. It yields the protein CASSLEGGQGRSQYF. This sequence joins TRBV7-9 and TRBJ2-5; 8 nucleotides align to TRBD1. After removal of 1 base from V and 9 bases from J, the junction contained 10 bases not matched to a gene. CDR3 size: 15 residues. The V gene's germline CDR1 is SEHNR and CDR2 FQNEAQ (reference sequence).